What follows is one TCR beta chain and its context. Germline V gives CDR1 SGHTA, CDR2 FQGNSA. This CDR3 is 17 amino acids long. Trimming stripped 3 bases from V and 0 bases from J, with 12 bases between. This record belongs to a study of T cell changes during pregnancy in multiple sclerosis. Using immunoSEQ multiplex PCR, the repertoire was profiled, and TCRdb retains in-frame clones only, with some absent. The sample yields approximately 100,000 clones, just over 90% seen once. The gene calls are TRBV7-2 and TRBJ2-6; D unresolved. The source material was peripheral blood, sampled after pregnancy. The receptor's source is a female donor with multiple sclerosis, enrolled in a pregnancy study. CDR3 sequence: CASSFDLSLSGANVLTF. Written as DNA, the CDR3 is TGTGCCAGCAGCTTCGACTTAAGCCTCTCTGGGGCCAACGTCCTGACTTTC.